At least ten counts were recorded for the clone carrying this T cell receptor (beta chain). The sample belongs to a study of T-cell reconstitution after alpha-beta-depleted transplantation in children. Germline values: CDR1 SGHTA, CDR2 FQGNSA. This CDR3 comprises 13 residues. V shed 1 base and J shed 5 bases, with 9 bases lying between them. The library targeted TCRbeta and was prepared with unique molecular identifiers. TCRdb called the PCR reads again in MiXCR, with one record for every CDR3 protein. Here the sample spans 350,000 to 400,000 distinct CDR3 sequences, roughly 21% being singletons. The clonotype comes from a human donor who donated a stem cell graft to a child with acute myeloid leukemia. J is TRBJ2-7 and V is TRBV7-2; weak D call: TRBD1 (5 bases). This material consisted of PBMCs from the stem cell graft donor, taken from the stem cell graft. CDR3 in amino acids: CASSLEVQDEQYF. The CDR3 nucleotides read TGTGCCAGCAGCTTAGAAGTACAGGACGAGCAGTACTTC.